The 20 T cell receptor beta chains listed next were all sequenced from one sample in a study of lymphopenia after photon versus proton radiotherapy. TCRdb's copy holds only in-frame clones and misses some; the assay was immunoSEQ multiplex PCR. This sample has 75,000 to 90,000 clones, with over 70% found just once. Sequences were derived from peripheral blood, sampled from a patient treated with proton-based radiotherapy. The receptors come from a man aged 55 to 70 with pancreatic cancer.

CDR3 in amino acids: CASSGWGRGTYEQYF. In DNA form, the CDR3 reads TGTGCCAGCAGTGGATGGGGGAGGGGTACTTACGAGCAGTACTTC. J is TRBJ2-7 and V is TRBV2; 7 positions match TRBD2. Germline V gives CDR1 SNHLY, CDR2 FYNNEI. V shed 4 bases, J shed 4 bases, and the junction held 10 bases outside the gene matches. CDR3 length: 15 amino acids.

The chain is built from TRBV13 and TRBJ2-3; D perhaps matches TRBD2 (6 bases). CDR1 is PRHDT and CDR2 is FYEKMQ in the germline V gene (reference sequence). Trimming took 5 bases from V and 6 from J, leaving 15 bases between them. CDR3 length equals 14 residues. CDR3 coding DNA: TGTGCCAGCAGCCAACTTGGGGGGAGGGATACGCAGTATTTT. It codes for CASSQLGGRDTQYF.

The gene calls are TRBV6-1 and TRBJ1-4; 8 bases map to TRBD1. Germline V gene sequence: CDR1 MNHNS, CDR2 SASEGT. V dropped 4 bases and J dropped 8; count of bases not matched to a gene: 12. This CDR3 is 16 amino acids long. In DNA, the CDR3 is TGTGCCAGCAGTGCGACATCAGGGGGCGACCTCGAAAAACTGTTTTTT. This sequence encodes CASSATSGGDLEKLFF.

The chain is built from TRBV7-9 and TRBJ1-4; perhaps TRBD1 as D (5 bases). The germline gives CDR1 SEHNR, CDR2 FQNEAQ (reference sequence). The CDR3 covers 14 residues. V shed 5 bases and J shed 5 bases, with 12 bases lying between them. The chain's CDR3 is CASSQGVGNEKLFF. The CDR3 region has the DNA TGTGCCAGCAGCCAAGGGGTTGGGAATGAAAAACTGTTTTTT.

As DNA, the CDR3 is TGTGCCACCAGCAGAGATAGTGGGAGAAGGGGCGGGGAGCTGTTTTTT. Its translation: CATSRDSGRRGGELFF. This sequence joins TRBV15 and TRBJ2-2; D tentatively reads TRBD1 or TRBD2 (5 bases each). The CDR3 is made up of 16 amino acids. Deletions cut 0 bases from V and 7 bases from J, with 15 bases between. Germline CDR1 LNHNV, CDR2 YYDKDF (reference sequence).

The V gene is TRBV6-1, the J gene TRBJ2-7; the D gene is possibly TRBD1 (6 bases). The CDR3 totals 14 residues. The V and J ends lost 2 bases and 2 bases respectively, with 10 bases between them. Germline CDR1 is MNHNS and CDR2 is SASEGT. CDR3 loop: CASSESGQTYEQYF. The CDR3 DNA follows: TGTGCCAGCAGTGAATCAGGACAGACCTACGAGCAGTACTTC.

The chain is built from TRBV7-3 and TRBJ2-2; 13 nucleotides line up with TRBD2. CDR3 length: 17 residues. Germline V lookup: CDR1 SGHTA, CDR2 FQGTGA. J lost 4 bases, V lost 5 bases, and 7 bases had no gene match. The CDR3 sequence: CASSARTSGSGTGELFF. In DNA, the CDR3 is TGTGCCAGCAGCGCCCGGACTAGCGGGAGTGGCACCGGGGAGCTGTTTTTT.

This chain uses TRBV10-3 with TRBJ2-7, with 11 bases fitting TRBD2. The CDR3 consists of 13 residues. The ends lost 10 bases at V and 3 bases at J; junction bases unmatched: 5. Germline assignment: CDR1 ENHRY and CDR2 SYGVKD. The CDR3 loop is CATRLAGRYEQYF. The DNA for the CDR3 is TGTGCCACCCGACTAGCGGGACGCTACGAGCAGTACTTC.

This chain joins TRBV28 and TRBJ2-7; 9 nucleotides agree with TRBD1. After removal of 5 bases from V and 5 bases from J, the junction contained 7 bases not matched to a gene. This CDR3 region has 14 residues. Germline CDR1 MDHEN, CDR2 SYDVKM. CDR3 DNA: TGTGCCAGCAGTCTACCCCGGACAGGGGACGAGCAGTACTTC. Translated, it gives CASSLPRTGDEQYF.

V gene TRBV7-9 combines with J gene TRBJ2-7; TRBD1 matches at 9 bases. Trimming removed 2 bases from V and 2 bases from J; junction bases left unmatched: 7. Germline-derived CDR1 and CDR2 are SEHNR and FQNEAQ (reference sequence). This CDR3 has 16 residues. The CDR3: CASSLFGTGSTYEQYF. CDR3 bases: TGTGCCAGCAGCTTATTTGGGACAGGGTCAACCTACGAGCAGTACTTC.

The chain links TRBV6-1 to TRBJ2-4; unclear D gene. The V gene lost 3 bases and the J gene lost 0 bases, with 3 bases spanning the gap. The V gene's germline CDR1 is MNHNS and CDR2 SASEGT. CDR3 length: 13 residues. CDR3 coding DNA: TGTGCCAGCAGTGACAGAGCCAAAAACATTCAGTACTTC. Its protein product is CASSDRAKNIQYF.

The V gene is TRBV6-1, the J gene TRBJ2-2; D perhaps matches TRBD1 (5 bases). The V gene lost 6 bases and the J gene lost 2 bases, with 7 bases spanning the gap. The germline V gene has CDR1 MNHNS and CDR2 SASEGT. This CDR3 region has 13 residues. The CDR3 protein is CASRGANTGELFF. The CDR3 DNA reads as TGTGCCAGCAGAGGGGCTAACACCGGGGAGCTGTTTTTT.

The chain combines TRBV7-8 with TRBJ1-5; D not resolved. The ends were cut back, 0 bases at V and 3 bases at J, with 15 bases in the middle. The CDR3 consists of 17 residues. Looked up from germline, CDR1 is SGHVS and CDR2 is FQNEAQ. The CDR3 sequence is CASSLAHLASPNQPQHF. CDR3 DNA sequence: TGTGCCAGCAGCTTAGCGCACTTAGCATCCCCCAATCAGCCCCAGCATTTT.

The chain has TRBV7-9 and TRBJ1-4, with 8 positions matching TRBD1. Per the germline V gene, CDR1 is SEHNR and CDR2 is FQNEAQ (reference sequence). This CDR3 has 14 residues. Losses at the gene ends were 4 bases for V and 7 bases for J; bases not matched to a gene: 5. CDR3 amino acids: CASSSIDRGEKLFF. As DNA, the CDR3 is TGTGCCAGCAGCTCCATCGACAGGGGTGAAAAACTGTTTTTT.

V gene TRBV4-2 combines with J gene TRBJ2-6; D is perhaps TRBD2 (5 bases). Germline V gene lookup returns CDR1 LGHNA and CDR2 YNFKEQ. With 1 base removed from V and 0 bases from J, the gap between germline ends came to 7 bases. This CDR3 comprises 16 residues. In DNA form, the CDR3 reads TGTGCCAGCAGCCAAGTGGCGGGCTCTGGGGCCAACGTCCTGACTTTC. This sequence encodes CASSQVAGSGANVLTF.

This clone came up once. This chain joins TRBV11-2 and TRBJ2-7; D is undetermined. CDR1 and CDR2 from the germline V gene are SGHAT and FQNNGV. The germline V and J ends were trimmed by 4 bases and 3 bases, with 10 bases remaining between them. The CDR3 is 13 amino acids. This CDR3 reads CASSSLRDYEQYF. The CDR3 DNA follows: TGTGCCAGCAGCTCCCTCCGAGACTACGAGCAGTACTTC.

The chain couples TRBV30 to TRBJ1-1; the D is unclear. Germline V gives CDR1 GTSNPN, CDR2 SVGIG (reference sequence). There are 14 residues in the CDR3. V lost 1 base and J lost 0, with 9 bases in between. CDR3: CAWSANGLNTEAFF. As DNA, the CDR3 is TGTGCCTGGAGTGCCAACGGGCTGAACACTGAAGCTTTCTTT.

The rearrangement links TRBV11-3 to TRBJ2-3, with D tentatively TRBD2 (5 bases). Germline lookup yields CDR1 SGHNT and CDR2 YENEEA. The ends were cut back, 5 bases at V and 0 bases at J, with 9 bases in the middle. The CDR3 totals 14 residues. This CDR3 is CASSPPGSTDTQYF. The CDR3 DNA sequence: TGTGCCAGCAGCCCGCCGGGGAGCACAGATACGCAGTATTTT.

This chain's CDR3 is CAWSGPRVGREKLFF. The CDR3 DNA reads TGTGCCTGGAGTGGACCTCGGGTAGGAAGGGAAAAACTGTTTTTT. This chain links TRBV30 with TRBJ1-4; D gene ambiguous. The CDR3 contains 15 residues. The V end was cut by 1 base, the J end by 8 bases, with 17 bases between. Germline CDR1 GTSNPN, CDR2 SVGIG (reference sequence).

In its sample, this clone was seen once. V is TRBV27 and J is TRBJ2-6, with D tentatively TRBD1 or TRBD2 (6 bases each). Trimming took off 5 bases at V and 0 bases at J, with 17 bases between the two ends. The CDR3 is made up of 18 amino acids. Germline V gene lookup returns CDR1 MNHEY and CDR2 SMNVEV (reference sequence). CDR3 nucleotides: TGTGCCAGCAGTCCAACCCCGGGGGCCAGCTCTGGGGCCAACGTCCTGACTTTC. This translates into CASSPTPGASSGANVLTF.